The 16 T cell receptor beta chains below were found in one sample sequenced in a study of OX40 agonist ivuxolimab in advanced cancers. The repertoire was sequenced with immunoSEQ multiplex PCR; TCRdb's copy has only in-frame clones and lacks some. Among about 66,000 clones listed, approximately 86% were seen once. Source: CD4+ or CD8+ T cells sorted from blood, taken in a trial of the OX40 agonist ivuxolimab. The receptors derive from an adult with an advanced solid tumor such as melanoma, head and neck, liver or kidney cancer.

The chain has TRBV6-5 and TRBJ1-4; 9 bases are a match to TRBD1. The V gene end was trimmed by 6 bases and the J gene end by 5 bases; junction bases not matched to a gene: 4. CDR1 is MNHEY and CDR2 is SVGAGI in the germline V gene. The CDR3 sequence is 14 residues long. The CDR3 bases are TGTGCCAGCAGCTTAGGGACAGGGAATGAAAAACTGTTTTTT. The encoded protein is CASSLGTGNEKLFF.

This clone was recorded a few times. The gene calls are TRBV19 and TRBJ2-1, with 13 positions matching TRBD2. This CDR3 contains 16 residues. CDR1 LNHDA and CDR2 SQIVND come from the germline V gene (reference sequence). The V and J ends lost 5 bases and 2 bases, in that order; junction bases with no gene match: 3. The chain's CDR3 is CASSPGTSGTYNEQFF. CDR3 bases: TGTGCCAGTAGTCCGGGGACTAGCGGGACCTACAATGAGCAGTTCTTC.

Concerning this clone: This CDR3 is also generated by other DNA sequences in the sample. The rearrangement joins TRBV4-1 to TRBJ1-5; 9 nucleotides line up with TRBD1. This CDR3 is built from 15 residues. The junction had 0 bases not matched to a gene; V was cut back by 1 base and J by 2 bases. From germline, CDR1 is MGHRA and CDR2 YSYEKL. The CDR3 here is CASSQGDRGNQPQHF. Written as DNA, the CDR3 is TGCGCCAGCAGCCAAGGGGACAGGGGCAATCAGCCCCAGCATTTT.

The chain carries TRBV5-1 and TRBJ2-7; D is unresolved. Trimming removed 4 bases from V and 6 bases from J, with 17 bases in between. Looked up from germline, CDR1 is SGHRS and CDR2 is YFSETQ. This CDR3 comprises 14 residues. The CDR3 nucleotides are TGCGCCAGCAGCAACCAACAAGTACCGGGCGAGCAGTACTTC. This codes for CASSNQQVPGEQYF.

The rearrangement uses TRBV5-1 and TRBJ2-2, with 14 bases matching TRBD2. V shed 4 bases and J 5 bases; nucleotides not matched to a gene: 1. The CDR3 extends over 15 amino acids. Germline V CDR1 and CDR2: SGHRS, YFSETQ. The CDR3 region is CASSGTSGGTGELFF. The DNA for the CDR3 is TGCGCCAGCAGCGGGACTAGCGGGGGAACCGGGGAGCTGTTTTTT.

This clone was observed a few times. The J gene is TRBJ1-2, the V gene TRBV29-1; no clear D gene. Looked up from germline, CDR1 is SQVTM and CDR2 is ANQGSEA. The ends were cut back, 8 bases at V and 8 bases at J, with 9 bases in the middle. The CDR3 has 9 amino acids. The CDR3, as DNA: TGCAGCTGTTATCCCGGCTACACCTTC. Translation: CSCYPGYTF.

This rearrangement joins TRBV5-1 to TRBJ1-1; 9 bases match TRBD1. Germline V gives CDR1 SGHRS, CDR2 YFSETQ. The CDR3 runs 16 residues. Unmatched junction bases numbered 12, after V lost 1 base and J lost 8 bases. In DNA form, the CDR3 reads TGCGCCAGCAGCTTGAGTTCTCCGGGACAGGGATACGAAGCTTTCTTT. Translation gives CASSLSSPGQGYEAFF.

The chain joins TRBV11-2 to TRBJ1-5; D remains unclear. CDR3 size: 15 residues. Looked up from germline, CDR1 is SGHAT and CDR2 is FQNNGV. The V end lost 1 base, the J end lost 4 bases, and 11 bases lay between the germline ends. The DNA for the CDR3 is TGTGCCAGCAGCTTAGGGACGAGGGATAATCAGCCCCAGCATTTT. Its translation: CASSLGTRDNQPQHF.

The chain uses TRBV6-5 and TRBJ1-4, with 7 bases fitting TRBD1. Germline loops: CDR1 MNHEY, CDR2 SVGAGI. J gave up 7 bases and V 1 base, and 6 bases lay outside the gene matches. The CDR3 consists of 15 residues. The chain's CDR3 is CASSYFRGSGEKLFF. In DNA form, the CDR3 reads TGTGCCAGCAGTTACTTCAGGGGGTCGGGTGAAAAACTGTTTTTT.

CDR3 sequence reads: CASSEQGAYTEAFF. CDR3 bases: TGTGCCAGCAGTGAGCAGGGGGCATACACTGAAGCTTTCTTT. This chain joins TRBV6-1 and TRBJ1-1; 8 nucleotides match TRBD1. Trimming removed 3 bases from V and 3 bases from J; junction bases left unmatched: 3. The CDR3 sequence is 14 residues long. Germline V gene data show CDR1 as MNHNS and CDR2 as SASEGT.

V is TRBV27 and J is TRBJ1-1, with TRBD1 identical over 7 bases. The CDR3 sequence is 13 residues long. Germline V gene sequence: CDR1 MNHEY, CDR2 SMNVEV (reference sequence). V dropped 5 bases and J dropped 7; count of bases not matched to a gene: 7. CDR3 coding DNA: TGTGCCAGCAGTCTAAACAGGGGCGTTGAAGCTTTCTTT. Amino acids: CASSLNRGVEAFF.

The chain combines TRBV9 with TRBJ2-1; D not certain. Germline V gene lookup returns CDR1 SGDLS and CDR2 YYNGEE. The CDR3 extends over 14 amino acids. The V end lost 4 bases, the J end lost 0 bases, and 8 bases lay between the germline ends. The CDR3 reads CASSRIFSYNEQFF. The CDR3 nucleotides are TGTGCCAGCAGCCGAATATTCTCCTACAATGAGCAGTTCTTC.

DNA of the CDR3: TGCGCCAGCAAGGACGGAACGAACACTGAAGCTTTCTTT. It is translated as CASKDGTNTEAFF. This chain links TRBV10-2 with TRBJ1-1; the D is unclear. CDR1 and CDR2 (germline): WSHSY, SAAADI. There are 13 residues in the CDR3. V was shortened by 7 bases and J by 1 base, with 10 bases between the two germline ends.

The V gene is TRBV29-1, the J gene TRBJ1-2; D call uncertain. The V gene's germline CDR1 is SQVTM and CDR2 ANQGSEA. Between the trimmed V and J ends, which lost 4 bases and 4 bases, there was a span of 13 bases. This CDR3 spans 13 amino acids. The CDR3 sequence: CSVVDGIFYGYTF. CDR3 sequence (DNA): TGCAGCGTTGTTGACGGAATATTCTATGGCTACACCTTC.

The genes are TRBV18 and TRBJ1-6; D unclear. V gave up 2 bases and J gave up 7 bases, with 9 bases separating them. Germline V gives CDR1 KGHSH, CDR2 LQKENI. CDR3 length: 14 amino acids. In DNA form, the CDR3 reads TGTGCCAGCTCACCAATACCCCAAAATTCACCCCTCCACTTT. Its translation: CASSPIPQNSPLHF.

The J gene is TRBJ2-7, the V gene TRBV27; no clear D. The CDR3 is 14 amino acids. V was trimmed by 2 bases and J by 0 bases, leaving 8 bases between them. From germline, CDR1 is MNHEY and CDR2 SMNVEV (reference sequence). Written as DNA, the CDR3 is TGTGCCAGCAGTTTACACTACACCTCCTACGAGCAGTACTTC. Translation gives CASSLHYTSYEQYF.